This T cell receptor (beta chain) was recorded in a study of OX40 agonist ivuxolimab in advanced cancers. Study-level information: Among those enrolled, mean age was about 63 years (range 23 to 79) and approximately 83% were male.

Germline V gene lookup returns CDR1 MDHEN and CDR2 SYDVKM. The CDR3 sequence is 15 residues long. Trimming cost V 5 bases and J 2 bases, with 13 bases left between them. Here immunoSEQ multiplex PCR was the method, and the copy in TCRdb shows in-frame clones only, minus some. The data show about 9,200 clones, roughly 90% seen once. Patients were ruled out by autoimmune disease history or systemic immunosuppression. Findings of the study overall: Within 6 weeks, CD4+ and CD8+ blood T cells expanded clonally at 0.1 to 3.0 mg/kg. Low normalized T-cell clonal expansion also characterized some of the nonresponders.

This clone showed up just once. The antigen is unknown. The starting material was CD4+ or CD8+ T cells sorted from blood, obtained in a trial of the OX40 agonist ivuxolimab. This TCR was sampled from an adult with an advanced solid tumor such as melanoma, head and neck, liver or kidney cancer. The gene calls are TRBV28 and TRBJ2-1; perhaps TRBD2 as D (6 bases). The CDR3: CASSPRLVTYNEQFF. CDR3 nucleotide sequence: TGTGCCAGCAGTCCCAGACTAGTCACCTACAATGAGCAGTTCTTC.